The source of this T cell receptor (beta chain) is a study of OX40 agonist ivuxolimab in advanced cancers. The wider study: Ivuxolimab, an agonist antibody against OX40 (CD134), was given to patients. Patients in the trial were receiving intravenous ivuxolimab every 2 weeks, at doses of 0.01 to 10 mg/kg.

Study results and caveats: The mean number of expanded clones was higher in CD8+ T cells than in CD4+.

Assay: immunoSEQ multiplex PCR; the TCRdb copy retains only in-frame clones and omits some. The sample carries tens of thousands of clones, around 89% recorded once. The CDR3 consists of 11 residues. The germline CDR1 and CDR2 sequences are MNHNS and SASEGT. Trimming cost V 1 base and J 7 bases, with 5 bases left between them. Notes on this clone: As yet, its antigen is unknown.

Excluded were patients having autoimmune disease history or systemic immunosuppression. The rearrangement joins TRBV6-1 to TRBJ2-7; D uncertain. The origin of this receptor is an adult with an advanced solid tumor such as melanoma, head and neck, liver or kidney cancer. The sample was CD4+ or CD8+ T cells sorted from blood, taken in a trial of the OX40 agonist ivuxolimab. CDR3 DNA: TGTGCCAGCAGTGAAGGTGGGGAGCAGTACTTC. This gives the protein CASSEGGEQYF.